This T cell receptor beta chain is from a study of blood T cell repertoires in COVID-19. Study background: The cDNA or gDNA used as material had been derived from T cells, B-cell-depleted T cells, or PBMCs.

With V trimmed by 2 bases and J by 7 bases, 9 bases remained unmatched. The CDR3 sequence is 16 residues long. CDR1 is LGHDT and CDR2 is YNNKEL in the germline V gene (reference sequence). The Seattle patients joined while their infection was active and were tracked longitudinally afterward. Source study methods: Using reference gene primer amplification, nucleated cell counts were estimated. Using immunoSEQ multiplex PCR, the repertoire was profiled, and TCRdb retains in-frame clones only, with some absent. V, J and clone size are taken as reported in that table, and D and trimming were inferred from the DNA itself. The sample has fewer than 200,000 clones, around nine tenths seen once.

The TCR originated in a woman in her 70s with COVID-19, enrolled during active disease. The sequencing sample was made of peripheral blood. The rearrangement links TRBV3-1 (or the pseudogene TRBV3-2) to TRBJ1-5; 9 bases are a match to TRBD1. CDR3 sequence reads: CASSQLGTGREQPQHF. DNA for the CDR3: TGTGCCAGCAGCCAATTAGGGACAGGGAGGGAGCAGCCCCAGCATTTT.